The entry below gives a single TCR beta chain sequence along with its context. The entry originates in a study of blood T cell repertoires in COVID-19. Study summary: Donors in the United States, Italy and Spain gave samples during acute or convalescent COVID-19. The analysed material was cDNA or gDNA that came from T cells, B-cell-depleted T cells, or PBMCs.

Original analysis: By means of reference gene primer amplification, nucleated cell counts were estimated. TCRdb keeps only in-frame clones here, not all; method: immunoSEQ multiplex PCR. That table gives V, J and clone size, and the DNA gave D and trimming. Of tens of thousands of clones in the sample, approximately 90% were seen once. The germline CDR1 and CDR2 sequences are LNHDA and SQIVND (reference sequence). This CDR3 has 12 amino acids. The V end was cut by 5 bases, the J end by 5 bases, with 7 bases between. The chain couples TRBV19 to TRBJ1-5; unclear D gene. The receptor was derived from a man aged 50-60 years with active COVID-19. Input material: peripheral blood. The CDR3 region has the DNA TGTGCCAGTAGTGTCACTTATCAGCCCCAGCATTTT. Encoded protein: CASSVTYQPQHF. Using reference TRBV19 and TRBJ1-5 for the parts outside the CDR3, the full variable domain is DGGITQSPKYLFRKEGQNVTLSCEQNLNHDAMYWYRQDPGQGLRLIYYSQIVNDFQKGDIAEGYSVSREKKESFPLTVTSAQKNPTAFYLCASSVTYQPQHFGDGTRLSIL.